One TCR beta chain is described in this entry. The sample belongs to a study of blood T cell repertoires in COVID-19. Study-level background: The United States, Italy and Spain provided the acute and convalescent COVID-19 samples. T cells, B-cell-depleted T cells, or PBMCs provided the cDNA or gDNA that served as material.

The CDR3 contains 16 residues. The germline V gene encodes CDR1 SEHNR and CDR2 FQNEAQ (reference sequence). The ends lost 5 bases at V and 2 bases at J; junction bases unmatched: 6. Source study methods: Reference gene primer amplification gave nucleated cell count estimates. The protocol was immunoSEQ multiplex PCR, while the TCRdb copy is restricted to in-frame clones and leaves out a portion. That table furnishes V, J and clone size, whereas the DNA furnished D and trimming. The sample lists roughly 42,000 clones; about nine tenths were seen once. The sample taken for sequencing was peripheral blood. The TCR sequence derives from a human donor in a cohort sampled during active COVID-19. J is TRBJ2-3 and V is TRBV7-9; TRBD2 matches 11 bases. DNA of the CDR3: TGTGCCAGCAGCCAGCGACTAGCGGGGCACACAGATACGCAGTATTTT. Its translation is CASSQRLAGHTDTQYF.